This TCR beta chain was found in a study of tumor and adjacent non-tumor tissue in lung cancer. Study overall: The cohort had 12 adenocarcinoma, a couple of squamous cell and 1 small cell patients.

Remarks on this clonotype: As the CDR3 is not closed by the conserved phenylalanine or tryptophan, this likely results from a read error.

The CDR3 length is 14 residues. The germline V gene encodes CDR1 SGHNT and CDR2 YYREEE (reference sequence). The V segment lost 4 bases and the J segment 7 bases; nucleotides outside the gene matches: 8. The template was RNA from unsorted bulk tissue. Between August and November 2014, newly diagnosed, chemotherapy-naive lung cancer patients underwent thoracic surgery in China. Three rounds of nested PCR, following a modified ARM-PCR protocol, produced the TCRbeta library. Each CDR3 protein gets one entry after TCRdb re-called the multiplex PCR reads with MiXCR. The sample records tens of thousands of distinct CDR3 sequences, roughly 70% being singletons.

Sequencing was done on a sample of lung tumor tissue. The gene calls are TRBV5-4 and TRBJ2-1; 7 nucleotides line up with TRBD1. The sequence was obtained from a woman in her 70s with non-small cell lung cancer. CDR3 sequence (DNA): TGTGCCAGCAGCCCAGACAGGGCAGTAAATGAGCAGTTCCTT. It yields the protein CASSPDRAVNEQFL.